Listed here are 27 T cell receptor beta chains from one sample, sequenced in a study of T cell repertoires in ileal Crohn's disease. Time point defined: inflamed ileum from the surgical specimen. Only in-frame clones appear in the TCRdb table, and some are missing; sequencing was by immunoSEQ multiplex PCR. The sample records a few thousand clones, about 80% being singletons. The sequenced material came from ileal tissue. These receptors came from an adult with Crohn's disease.

The chain links TRBV6-1 to TRBJ2-2; 11 bases are a match to TRBD2. The CDR3 consists of 19 residues. CDR1 and CDR2 (germline): MNHNS, SASEGT. V lost 4 bases, J lost 0 bases, and 10 bases stayed unmatched. The CDR3 nucleotides read TGTGCCAGCAGTGCCTCCGGGACTAGCGGAACTGCGAACACCGGGGAGCTGTTTTTT. It translates to CASSASGTSGTANTGELFF.

The chain carries TRBV29-1 and TRBJ1-1, with D perhaps TRBD1 (6 bases). The CDR3 has 13 amino acids. CDR1 SQVTM and CDR2 ANQGSEA come from the germline V gene. Trimming cost V 7 bases and J 2 bases, with 14 bases left between them. CDR3 residues: CSGARGANTEAFF. CDR3 bases: TGCAGCGGGGCTAGGGGGGCCAACACTGAAGCTTTCTTT.

This clone was seen only a few times. CDR3 in DNA: TGCAGCGTTGTAAAAGGCCAAGAGACCCAGTACTTC. Encoded protein: CSVVKGQETQYF. The chain carries TRBV29-1 and TRBJ2-5; D is unclear. With 4 bases removed from V and 1 base from J, the gap between germline ends came to 7 bases. Germline V lookup: CDR1 SQVTM, CDR2 ANQGSEA. The CDR3 covers 12 residues.

The V call is TRBV7-8, the J call TRBJ2-2; 9 bases map to TRBD1. V lost 3 bases to trimming and J lost 6 bases; unmatched junction nucleotides: 5. The CDR3 runs to 15 residues. From germline, CDR1 is SGHVS and CDR2 FQNEAQ. In DNA, the CDR3 is TGTGCCAGCAGCTTCGGGACAGGGAGGGCCGGGGAGCTGTTTTTT. This gives the protein CASSFGTGRAGELFF.

The chain links TRBV5-1 to TRBJ2-3; no clear D. Germline values: CDR1 SGHRS, CDR2 YFSETQ. V was pared by 0 bases and J by 3 bases, with 8 bases between. The CDR3 sequence is 14 residues long. The CDR3: CASSLAVVTDTQYF. The CDR3 bases are TGCGCCAGCAGCTTGGCCGTTGTAACAGATACGCAGTATTTT.

Comment on this clone: Since no conserved phenylalanine or tryptophan closes the CDR3, a read error is the likely cause. V usage is TRBV5-1 and J usage is TRBJ1-2, with no clear D. Trimming left V 4 bases short and J 8 bases short, with 21 bases between. The CDR3 has 15 residues. CDR1 and CDR2 (germline): SGHRS, YFSETQ. CDR3 in amino acids: CASSTNIGQPRGYTL. The CDR3 coding sequence is TGCGCCAGCAGCACCAACATCGGGCAACCCAGGGGCTACACCCTC.

This clone was observed once. This specimen includes other DNA sequences encoding the same CDR3. The genes are TRBV6-1 and TRBJ1-5; 8 positions agree with TRBD1. Germline CDR1 reads MNHNS; CDR2 reads SASEGT. The CDR3 is 15 residues long. Trimming took 4 bases from V and 6 from J; bases not matched to a gene: 8. The CDR3 region is CASSGNRGIGQPQHF. The DNA of the CDR3 is TGTGCCAGCAGTGGGAACAGGGGGATCGGTCAGCCCCAGCATTTT.

This clone is a singleton in its sample. The gene calls are TRBV9 and TRBJ1-4, with D hard to call. CDR3 length equals 14 residues. Trimming pared 0 bases from V and 2 bases from J, leaving 5 bases between. The germline gives CDR1 SGDLS, CDR2 YYNGEE. CDR3 in DNA: TGTGCCAGCAGCGTAGGTGTGACTAATGAAAAACTGTTTTTT. This translates into CASSVGVTNEKLFF.

The rearrangement joins TRBV5-1 to TRBJ2-7; D is possibly TRBD1 (6 bases). Germline-derived CDR1 and CDR2 are SGHRS and YFSETQ. The CDR3 contains 14 residues. Trimming left V 4 bases short and J 7 bases short, with 18 bases between. DNA for the CDR3: TGCGCCAGCAGCCCAGGACAGATTAGTGAGGAGCAGTACTTC. Translation: CASSPGQISEEQYF.

The CDR3 reads CASSVDSNSYNSPLHF. The CDR3 nucleotides are TGTGCCAGCAGCGTGGACAGTAACTCCTATAATTCACCCCTCCACTTT. The chain links TRBV7-2 to TRBJ1-6, with D perhaps matching TRBD1 (6 bases). This CDR3 contains 16 residues. CDR1 and CDR2 (germline): SGHTA, FQGNSA. Trimming took 5 bases from V and 0 from J, leaving 11 bases between them.

The chain links TRBV6-8 to TRBJ1-5, with 8 bases aligning to TRBD1. Germline V lookup: CDR1 MNHGY, CDR2 SAAAGT. Losses at the gene ends were 4 bases for V and 7 bases for J; bases not matched to a gene: 3. The CDR3 length is 13 residues. DNA for the CDR3: TGTGCCAGCAGTTTCGGACAGGGCCAGCCCCAGCATTTT. This sequence encodes CASSFGQGQPQHF.

The gene calls are TRBV4-2 and TRBJ2-1; 8 bases align to TRBD2. There are 18 residues in the CDR3. The J segment lost 4 bases and the V segment lost 0 bases, leaving 11 bases of the junction unmatched. CDR1 is LGHNA, CDR2 YNFKEQ, per germline. CDR3 sequence reads: CASSQDRVGLVKYNEQFF. The CDR3 DNA reads TGTGCCAGCAGCCAAGATCGAGTGGGACTAGTCAAGTACAATGAGCAGTTCTTC.

The genes are TRBV6-5 and TRBJ2-7, with a tentative D call TRBD1 (6 bases). The germline V gene encodes CDR1 MNHEY and CDR2 SVGAGI. V dropped 0 bases and J dropped 4 bases, with 7 bases sitting between them. CDR3 length: 13 amino acids. The CDR3 DNA sequence: TGTGCCAGCAGTTACTCGAGGGGGTACGAGCAGTACTTC. It yields the protein CASSYSRGYEQYF.

The CDR3 loop reads CASSPIWGTGYREQYF. Written as DNA, the CDR3 is TGTGCCAGCTCACCAATATGGGGGACAGGTTATCGGGAGCAGTACTTC. This chain connects TRBV18 to TRBJ2-7; TRBD1 agrees at 8 bases. CDR1 is KGHSH, CDR2 LQKENI, per germline. The V and J ends lost 2 bases and 7 bases, in that order; junction bases with no gene match: 13. This CDR3 is 16 amino acids long.

This clone turned up a few times. The chain joins TRBV2 to TRBJ2-7, with a possible D match to TRBD2 (6 bases). With 3 bases removed from V and 3 bases from J, the gap between germline ends came to 12 bases. The CDR3 consists of 14 residues. Germline values: CDR1 SNHLY, CDR2 FYNNEI. The CDR3 spells CASSERGGGYEQYF. In DNA form, the CDR3 reads TGTGCCAGCAGTGAGCGGGGCGGAGGCTACGAGCAGTACTTC.

This chain connects TRBV19 to TRBJ1-1; TRBD1 is a possible D gene (6 bases). V lost 3 bases and J 3 bases, leaving 8 bases between the germline ends. This CDR3 has 13 residues. Per germline, CDR1 LNHDA and CDR2 SQIVND (reference sequence). In nucleotides, the CDR3 is TGTGCCAGTAGTATGAAGGGGGACACTGAAGCTTTCTTT. This gives the protein CASSMKGDTEAFF. The full variable domain, completed using reference TRBV19 and TRBJ1-1, is DGGITQSPKYLFRKEGQNVTLSCEQNLNHDAMYWYRQDPGQGLRLIYYSQIVNDFQKGDIAEGYSVSREKKESFPLTVTSAQKNPTAFYLCASSMKGDTEAFFGQGTRLTVV.

The chain is built from TRBV18 and TRBJ1-2; 7 bases are shared with TRBD1. The length of the CDR3 is 14 residues. Per the germline V gene, CDR1 is KGHSH and CDR2 is LQKENI. J gave up 2 bases and V 6 bases, and 6 bases lay outside the gene matches. The CDR3 sequence is CASSRDSQNYGYTF. The CDR3 region has the DNA TGTGCCAGCTCCCGGGACAGTCAGAACTATGGCTACACCTTC.

This clone was seen a handful of times. This chain joins TRBV27 and TRBJ2-5; 8 bases align to TRBD2. The germline V gene has CDR1 MNHEY and CDR2 SMNVEV (reference sequence). V trimming: 5 bases; J trimming: 4 bases; junction bases outside the gene matches: 6. The CDR3 spans 14 residues. CDR3 region: CASSPKRGRETQYF. As DNA, the CDR3 is TGTGCCAGCAGTCCCAAGCGGGGGAGAGAGACCCAGTACTTC.

V and J are TRBV7-9 and TRBJ1-1; D call uncertain. Per germline, CDR1 SEHNR and CDR2 FQNEAQ (reference sequence). This CDR3 contains 16 residues. V gave up 5 bases and J gave up 1 base, with 17 bases separating them. CDR3 residues: CASSTGSTRGNTEAFF. The CDR3, as DNA: TGTGCCAGCAGCACGGGAAGCACCCGGGGGAACACTGAAGCTTTCTTT.

The CDR3: CASSLFRVGQPQHF. CDR3 in DNA: TGTGCCAGCAGTTTGTTTAGGGTGGGTCAGCCCCAGCATTTT. The chain has TRBV27 and TRBJ1-5; D remains ambiguous. CDR1 and CDR2 from the germline V gene are MNHEY and SMNVEV (reference sequence). The CDR3 covers 14 residues. V dropped 3 bases and J dropped 6 bases, with 12 bases sitting between them.

This chain connects TRBV19 to TRBJ1-2; no firm D call. Trimming took 1 base from V and 7 from J, leaving 13 bases between them. This CDR3 has 14 amino acids. In germline, CDR1 is LNHDA, CDR2 SQIVND (reference sequence). CDR3 amino acids: CASSIVAGRSGYTF. As DNA, the CDR3 is TGTGCCAGTAGTATAGTGGCGGGGAGAAGTGGCTACACCTTC.

This chain links TRBV20-1 with TRBJ1-4, with D possibly TRBD1 on 6 matching bases. The germline V and J ends were trimmed by 3 bases and 15 bases, with 14 bases remaining between them. The CDR3 is 11 amino acids. Germline lookup yields CDR1 DFQATT and CDR2 SNEGSKA (reference sequence). The CDR3 DNA reads TGCAGTGCTAGCGGTTTAGGGGGAGTGTTTTTT. Translation gives CSASGLGGVFF.

The CDR3 DNA is TGTGCCAGCAGCTACGGACAGAACACTGAAGCTTTCTTT. Protein sequence: CASSYGQNTEAFF. This rearrangement joins TRBV7-2 to TRBJ1-1; TRBD1 might be the D (5 bases). This CDR3 comprises 13 residues. The germline gives CDR1 SGHTA, CDR2 FQGNSA. V was shortened by 4 bases and J by 1 base, with 7 bases between the two germline ends.

The rearrangement joins TRBV7-9 to TRBJ1-4, with 8 bases matching TRBD1. Germline lookup yields CDR1 SEHNR and CDR2 FQNEAQ (reference sequence). This CDR3 spans 15 amino acids. With 1 base clipped from V and 6 bases from J, the junction kept 4 bases outside the gene matches. The CDR3 loop reads CASSLGQGQDEKLFF. The DNA of the CDR3 is TGTGCCAGCAGCTTAGGACAGGGGCAGGATGAAAAACTGTTTTTT. Based on the CDR3 plus reference TRBV7-9 and TRBJ1-4, the full variable domain is DTGVSQNPRHKITKRGQNVTFRCDPISEHNRLYWYRQTLGQGPEFLTYFQNEAQLEKSRLLSDRFSAERPKGSFSTLEIQRTEQGDSAMYLCASSLGQGQDEKLFFGSGTQLSVL.

The CDR3 reads CASSPVGLYEQYF. The DNA for the CDR3 is TGTGCCAGCTCACCCGTGGGTCTCTACGAGCAGTACTTC. The chain carries TRBV18 and TRBJ2-7; D gene unclear. Germline V gene sequence: CDR1 KGHSH, CDR2 LQKENI. This CDR3 has 13 amino acids. Trimming removed 3 bases from V and 3 bases from J, with 9 bases in between.

This clone has only a few counts. This chain links TRBV10-3 with TRBJ2-1; TRBD1 matches at 7 bases. The V segment lost 6 bases and the J segment 12 bases; nucleotides outside the gene matches: 8. Germline V gene data show CDR1 as ENHRY and CDR2 as SYGVKD. The CDR3 has 12 amino acids. CDR3 sequence reads: CAIRDDRVVQFF. In DNA form, the CDR3 reads TGTGCCATCAGGGACGACAGGGTGGTGCAGTTCTTC.

As DNA, the CDR3 is TGTGCCAGCAGGCCTCACCGGGACGCTCCCTACGAGCAGTACTTC. Amino acids: CASRPHRDAPYEQYF. The V gene is TRBV6-5, the J gene TRBJ2-7; D possibly matches TRBD1 or TRBD2 (5 bases each). The CDR3 is made up of 15 amino acids. Germline assignment: CDR1 MNHEY and CDR2 SVGAGI. V was shortened by 6 bases and J by 2 bases, with 17 bases between the two germline ends.